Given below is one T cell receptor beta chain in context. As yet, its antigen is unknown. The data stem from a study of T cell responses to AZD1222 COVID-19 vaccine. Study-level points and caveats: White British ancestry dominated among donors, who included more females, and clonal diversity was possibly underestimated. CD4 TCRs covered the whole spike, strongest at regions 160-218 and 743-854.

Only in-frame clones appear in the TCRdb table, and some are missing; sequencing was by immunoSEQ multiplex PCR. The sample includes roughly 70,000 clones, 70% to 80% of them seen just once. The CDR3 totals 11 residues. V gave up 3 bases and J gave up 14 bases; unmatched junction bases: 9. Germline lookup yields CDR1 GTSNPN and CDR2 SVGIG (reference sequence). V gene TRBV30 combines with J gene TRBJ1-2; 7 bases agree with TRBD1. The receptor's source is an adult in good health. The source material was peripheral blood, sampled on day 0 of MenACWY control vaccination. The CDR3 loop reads CAWSQGGLGTF. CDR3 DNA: TGTGCCTGGAGCCAGGGGGGTTTAGGGACCTTC. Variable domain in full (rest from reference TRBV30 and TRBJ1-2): SQTIHQWPATLVQPVGSPLSLECTVEGTSNPNLYWYRQAAGRGLQLLFYSVGIGQISSEVPQNLSASRPQDRQFILSSKKLLLSDSGFYLCAWSQGGLGTFGSGTRLTVV.